This TCR beta chain is from a study of control samples from healthy donors and cancer patients. Sequencing was performed with immunoSEQ multiplex PCR; in TCRdb, only in-frame clones are kept and a portion is missing. The table has 350,000 to 450,000 clones, more than 80% seen once. Germline V CDR1 and CDR2: SEHNR, FQNEAQ (reference sequence). V lost 5 bases, J lost 2 bases, and 16 bases lay in between. CDR3 size: 16 residues. The chain uses TRBV7-9 and TRBJ1-3, with a possible D match to TRBD1 (6 bases). This TCR was sampled from a middle-aged man with head and neck cancer. What was sequenced was PBMCs. The CDR3 nucleotides read TGTGCCAGCAGCGTATACAGGGAAGGGGCTGGAAACACCATATATTTT. Translation: CASSVYREGAGNTIYF.